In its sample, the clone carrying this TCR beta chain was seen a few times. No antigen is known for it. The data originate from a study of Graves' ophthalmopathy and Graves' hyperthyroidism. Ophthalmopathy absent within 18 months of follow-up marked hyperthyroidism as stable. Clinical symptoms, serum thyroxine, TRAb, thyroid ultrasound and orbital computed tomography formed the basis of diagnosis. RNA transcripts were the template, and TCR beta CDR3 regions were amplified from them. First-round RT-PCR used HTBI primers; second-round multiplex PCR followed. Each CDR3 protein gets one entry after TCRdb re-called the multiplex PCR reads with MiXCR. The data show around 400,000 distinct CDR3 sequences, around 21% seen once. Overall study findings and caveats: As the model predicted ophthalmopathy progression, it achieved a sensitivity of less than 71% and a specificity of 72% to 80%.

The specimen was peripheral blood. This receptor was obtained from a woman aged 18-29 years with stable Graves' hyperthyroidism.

The CDR3 bases are TGCAGTGCTAGAGATATGAGGGGGCATGAGAACACTGAAGCTTTCTTT. This translates into CSARDMRGHENTEAFF. The chain uses TRBV20-1 and TRBJ1-1; 7 bases are a match to TRBD1. Germline assignment: CDR1 DFQATT and CDR2 SNEGSKA (reference sequence). The V and J ends lost 0 bases and 1 base, in that order; junction bases with no gene match: 8. The CDR3 covers 16 residues.